The 30 T cell receptor beta chains listed next were all sequenced from one sample in a study of blood T cell repertoires in COVID-19. Produced via immunoSEQ multiplex PCR; TCRdb's table is partial and in-frame only. There are fewer than 200,000 clones in the sample; about 88% occur only once, and under 30% lies in the top ten. The specimen sequenced was peripheral blood. The receptor set was obtained from a man aged 60 to 75 with acute or convalescent COVID-19.

CDR3 sequence reads: CASQEARYNEQFF. In DNA, the CDR3 is TGTGCCAGCCAGGAGGCAAGGTACAATGAGCAGTTCTTC. The rearrangement links TRBV7-2 to TRBJ2-1; TRBD2 might be the D (5 bases). Germline CDR1 reads SGHTA; CDR2 reads FQGNSA. V lost 8 bases and J lost 4, with 12 bases in between. CDR3 size: 13 residues.

The chain carries TRBV11-3 and TRBJ2-3; TRBD2 matches 10 bases. V lost 0 bases to trimming and J lost 6 bases; unmatched junction nucleotides: 6. Germline CDR1 reads SGHNT; CDR2 reads YENEEA. The CDR3 length is 16 residues. CDR3 region: CASSLDGAGGLDTQYF. CDR3 coding DNA: TGTGCCAGCAGCTTAGATGGAGCGGGGGGGTTGGATACGCAGTATTTT.

This sequence joins TRBV7-2 and TRBJ2-6, with D maybe TRBD1 (5 bases). The germline V and J ends were trimmed by 2 bases and 3 bases, with 11 bases remaining between them. The germline CDR1 and CDR2 sequences are SGHTA and FQGNSA. The CDR3 extends over 16 amino acids. The CDR3 here is CASSLRRTRGANVLTF. The CDR3 nucleotides are TGTGCCAGCAGCTTAAGAAGGACACGTGGGGCCAACGTCCTGACTTTC.

The chain joins TRBV18 to TRBJ2-1; 10 bases match TRBD1. Unmatched junction bases numbered 12, after V lost 4 bases and J lost 6 bases. Germline V lookup: CDR1 KGHSH, CDR2 LQKENI. The CDR3 is made up of 17 amino acids. The DNA for the CDR3 is TGTGCCAGCTCACTAAAAACCGGGACAGGGGTCCCCAATGAGCAGTTCTTC. This codes for CASSLKTGTGVPNEQFF.

The J gene is TRBJ2-3, the V gene TRBV13, with unresolved D. Trimming took 0 bases from V and 7 from J, leaving 14 bases between them. The CDR3 is made up of 15 amino acids. Germline values: CDR1 PRHDT, CDR2 FYEKMQ (reference sequence). CDR3 in amino acids: CASSLGLSPRNTQYF. CDR3 DNA: TGTGCCAGCAGCTTAGGCTTAAGTCCCAGGAATACGCAGTATTTT.

The chain employs TRBV19 and TRBJ1-5, with a weak D call TRBD1 (5 bases). From germline, CDR1 is LNHDA and CDR2 SQIVND (reference sequence). The CDR3 spans 18 residues. V was pared by 7 bases and J by 3 bases, with 25 bases between. The CDR3 nucleotides read TGTGCCAGTACTCCCTCCCCATACGGCAGGGAAATCAATCAGCCCCAGCATTTT. Its protein is CASTPSPYGREINQPQHF.

The chain uses TRBV12-5 and TRBJ2-4, with 10 bases aligning to TRBD2. V was pared by 6 bases and J by 0 bases, with 11 bases of the junction left unmatched. Germline lookup yields CDR1 LGHNT and CDR2 FRNRAP. The CDR3 has 18 residues. Here the CDR3 DNA reads TGTGCTAGTGGCCCCCCCGCTAGCGGGGGACTAGCCAAAAACATTCAGTACTTC. It yields the protein CASGPPASGGLAKNIQYF.

The chain employs TRBV29-1 and TRBJ2-3; 7 bases line up with TRBD2. The germline gives CDR1 SQVTM, CDR2 ANQGSEA. CDR3 length: 14 amino acids. The CDR3 sequence: CRVGGFFSTDTQYF. CDR3 DNA sequence: TGCAGGGTGGGGGGGTTCTTTAGCACAGATACGCAGTATTTT.

The chain links TRBV4-3 to TRBJ2-3, with D possibly matching TRBD2 (5 bases). CDR3 length: 14 amino acids. Germline loops: CDR1 LGHNA, CDR2 YSLEER. V was clipped by 4 bases and J by 0 bases, with 8 bases between them. The CDR3 loop reads CASSPSGSTDTQYF. The CDR3 bases are TGCGCCAGCAGCCCCTCGGGAAGCACAGATACGCAGTATTTT.

CDR3 sequence reads: CASSLGVGVGDTQYF. The CDR3 DNA sequence: TGTGCCAGCAGCTTAGGGGTGGGAGTCGGAGATACGCAGTATTTT. The chain employs TRBV7-3 and TRBJ2-3; tentative D call: TRBD2 (5 bases). V lost 2 bases and J 5 bases, leaving 14 bases between the germline ends. Per the germline V gene, CDR1 is SGHTA and CDR2 is FQGTGA. The CDR3 sequence is 15 residues long.

CDR3 in DNA: TGTGCCAGCTCACCAATCCGGGAGCCCGGGGAGCTGTTTTTT. It is translated as CASSPIREPGELFF. The V call is TRBV18, the J call TRBJ2-2; maybe TRBD2 (6 bases). The V and J ends lost 2 bases and 6 bases respectively, with 10 bases between them. This CDR3 has 14 amino acids. Germline lookup yields CDR1 KGHSH and CDR2 LQKENI.

This chain joins TRBV6-5 and TRBJ2-1; D may be TRBD2 (5 bases). CDR1 is MNHEY, CDR2 SVGAGI, per germline. The CDR3 extends over 15 amino acids. V shed 5 bases and J shed 6 bases, with 17 bases lying between them. DNA of the CDR3: TGTGCCAGCAGTAGAGAAGCCCCTCGGGGCAATGAGCAGTTCTTC. It codes for CASSREAPRGNEQFF.

The chain combines TRBV5-1 with TRBJ1-1; the D gene is possibly TRBD1 (6 bases). This CDR3 is built from 14 residues. Per the germline V gene, CDR1 is SGHRS and CDR2 is YFSETQ. The germline V and J ends were trimmed by 4 bases and 3 bases, with 13 bases remaining between them. CDR3 sequence reads: CASSRASGDTEAFF. CDR3 nucleotide sequence: TGCGCCAGCAGCCGGGCCTCAGGGGACACTGAAGCTTTCTTT. Full variable domain (missing parts from reference TRBV5-1 and TRBJ1-1): KAGVTQTPRYLIKTRGQQVTLSCSPISGHRSVSWYQQTPGQGLQFLFEYFSETQRNKGNFPGRFSGRQFSNSRSEMNVSTLELGDSALYLCASSRASGDTEAFFGQGTRLTVV.

In this sample, this clone turned up once. This chain connects TRBV4-2 to TRBJ2-5, with D possibly being TRBD2 (5 bases). Germline-derived CDR1 and CDR2 are LGHNA and YNFKEQ. Trimming took 3 bases from V and 5 from J, leaving 16 bases between them. This CDR3 has 15 amino acids. The CDR3 spells CASSQTPDRGETQYF. CDR3 nucleotide sequence: TGTGCCAGCAGCCAGACGCCCGACCGCGGGGAGACCCAGTACTTC.

V and J are TRBV9 and TRBJ1-4, with D possibly being TRBD1 (5 bases). The V end lost 3 bases, the J end lost 7 bases, and 13 bases lay between the germline ends. The germline CDR1 and CDR2 sequences are SGDLS and YYNGEE. The CDR3 extends over 14 amino acids. CDR3: CASSGGALGEKLFF. The CDR3 coding sequence is TGTGCCAGCAGCGGGGGCGCCCTGGGTGAAAAACTGTTTTTT.

The V gene is TRBV9, the J gene TRBJ2-3; D remains unclear. Germline V gives CDR1 SGDLS, CDR2 YYNGEE. The CDR3 consists of 13 residues. Between the trimmed V and J ends, which lost 0 bases and 5 bases, there was a span of 7 bases. Written as DNA, the CDR3 is TGTGCCAGCAGCGTAGAGCCCTTAGATACGCAGTATTTT. Translation: CASSVEPLDTQYF.

The chain uses TRBV12-5 and TRBJ2-3, with D possibly TRBD1 on 5 matching bases. The V end was cut by 1 base, the J end by 4 bases, with 12 bases between. This CDR3 is built from 15 residues. Looked up from germline, CDR1 is LGHNT and CDR2 is FRNRAP. CDR3 sequence reads: CASGLGQGGPDTQYF. The DNA of the CDR3 is TGTGCTAGTGGTTTGGGGCAGGGTGGTCCAGATACGCAGTATTTT.

The chain combines TRBV19 with TRBJ2-1, with 7 positions matching TRBD1. Germline lookup yields CDR1 LNHDA and CDR2 SQIVND (reference sequence). V was pared by 3 bases and J by 7 bases, with 9 bases of the junction left unmatched. The length of the CDR3 is 15 residues. The CDR3 coding sequence is TGTGCCAGTAGTATTAGGGGGCAGTTAGTTAATGAGCAGTTCTTC. Residues: CASSIRGQLVNEQFF.

This clone was seen once. The chain uses TRBV7-2 and TRBJ1-3; possible D gene TRBD1, 5 bases. Looked up from germline, CDR1 is SGHTA and CDR2 is FQGNSA. The CDR3 has 15 residues. The V end was cut by 5 bases, the J end by 0 bases, with 11 bases between. CDR3 amino acids: CASSPGGSSGNTIYF. CDR3 nucleotide sequence: TGTGCCAGCAGCCCTGGGGGGTCCTCTGGAAACACCATATATTTT.

The chain is built from TRBV6-5 and TRBJ1-4, with 7 bases aligning to TRBD1. The CDR3 runs 14 residues. V gave up 6 bases and J gave up 5 bases; unmatched junction bases: 6. The V gene's germline CDR1 is MNHEY and CDR2 SVGAGI. The CDR3 DNA is TGTGCCAGCAGAGGAAGACAGGGAAATGAAAAACTGTTTTTT. This encodes CASRGRQGNEKLFF.

The CDR3, as DNA: TGTGCCAGCAGAAAACTACAGGGTAATGAGCAGTTCTTC. This codes for CASRKLQGNEQFF. V and J are TRBV6-5 and TRBJ2-1, with D possibly TRBD1 on 6 matching bases. Germline assignment: CDR1 MNHEY and CDR2 SVGAGI. The V end lost 6 bases, the J end lost 7 bases, and 13 bases lay between the germline ends. CDR3 length: 13 amino acids.

The chain combines TRBV19 with TRBJ1-1; tentatively, D is TRBD1 (5 bases). Trimming left V 3 bases short and J 2 bases short, with 7 bases between. The germline V gene has CDR1 LNHDA and CDR2 SQIVND (reference sequence). This CDR3 comprises 13 residues. The CDR3 protein is CASSIRGNTEAFF. DNA for the CDR3: TGTGCCAGTAGTATTAGGGGAAACACTGAAGCTTTCTTT.

This chain links TRBV30 with TRBJ1-2; TRBD1 matches at 10 bases. The CDR3 sequence is 14 residues long. Trimming cost V 2 bases and J 5 bases; bases outside gene matches: 5. The V gene's germline CDR1 is GTSNPN and CDR2 SVGIG (reference sequence). The CDR3 bases are TGTGCCTGGAGTCCGGGACAGGGGAAGTATGGCTACACCTTC. Translation gives CAWSPGQGKYGYTF.

This chain joins TRBV27 and TRBJ2-2; 7 bases align to TRBD1. The germline V gene encodes CDR1 MNHEY and CDR2 SMNVEV (reference sequence). This CDR3 has 14 residues. V shed 9 bases, J shed 6 bases, and the junction held 10 bases outside the gene matches. The CDR3 here is CASTDIQGPGELFF. Written as DNA, the CDR3 is TGTGCCAGTACGGATATACAGGGGCCCGGGGAGCTGTTTTTT.

V and J are TRBV5-1 and TRBJ1-1, with 8 nucleotides matching TRBD1. Germline-derived CDR1 and CDR2 are SGHRS and YFSETQ. J gave up 6 bases and V 2 bases, and 9 bases lay outside the gene matches. The CDR3 has 15 residues. The DNA of the CDR3 is TGCGCCAGCAGCTTATCCGGGCAGGGGGCAGCTGAAGCTTTCTTT. The encoded protein is CASSLSGQGAAEAFF.

The chain combines TRBV7-2 with TRBJ1-2, with 8 bases fitting TRBD1. Trimming removed 5 bases from V and 3 bases from J; junction bases left unmatched: 2. The CDR3 has 13 residues. Germline CDR1 SGHTA, CDR2 FQGNSA. The CDR3 loop reads CASSPGGDYGYTF. In DNA form, the CDR3 reads TGTGCCAGCAGCCCAGGGGGCGACTATGGCTACACCTTC.

The V gene is TRBV24-1, the J gene TRBJ1-1; D might be TRBD1 (5 bases). The CDR3 covers 13 residues. Looked up from germline, CDR1 is KGHDR and CDR2 is SFDVKD. Trimming removed 2 bases from V and 3 bases from J, with 6 bases in between. The CDR3: CATSDWGDTEAFF. The CDR3 region has the DNA TGTGCCACCAGTGATTGGGGGGACACTGAAGCTTTCTTT.

The rearrangement uses TRBV10-3 and TRBJ1-5; D uncertain. The CDR3 runs 13 residues. Trimming removed 6 bases at V and 3 bases at J, with 9 bases between. Germline lookup yields CDR1 ENHRY and CDR2 SYGVKD. Here the CDR3 DNA reads TGTGCCATCAGAAAAGCTACCAATCAGCCCCAGCATTTT. Translating gives CAIRKATNQPQHF.

The gene calls are TRBV2 and TRBJ1-4, with unresolved D. Deletions cut 3 bases from V and 4 bases from J, with 12 bases between. CDR3 length: 15 residues. CDR1 and CDR2 (germline): SNHLY, FYNNEI. In DNA, the CDR3 is TGTGCCAGCAGTGACCCGGGAGAACTTAATGAAAAACTGTTTTTT. Translated: CASSDPGELNEKLFF.

The chain has TRBV7-9 and TRBJ2-7, with 11 positions matching TRBD2. This CDR3 spans 14 amino acids. The V segment lost 5 bases and the J segment 2 bases; nucleotides outside the gene matches: 2. Looked up from germline, CDR1 is SEHNR and CDR2 is FQNEAQ (reference sequence). The DNA of the CDR3 is TGTGCCAGCAGCCTGACTAGCGGGGCCTACGAGCAGTACGTC. Amino acid sequence: CASSLTSGAYEQYV.